This TCR beta chain is drawn from a study of blood T cell repertoires in COVID-19. Across the study: In each case, the material was cDNA or gDNA derived from T cells, B-cell-depleted T cells, or PBMCs.

Original processing methods: Reference gene primer amplification gave estimated nucleated cell counts. Data came from immunoSEQ multiplex PCR; TCRdb stores just in-frame clones and leaves some out. The D gene and trimming were derived from the DNA, and the V and J assignments and clone size from that table. The sample records 200,000 to 250,000 clones, under 90% being singletons. This CDR3 is 17 amino acids long. V lost 2 bases, J lost 5 bases, and 6 bases stayed unmatched. CDR1 and CDR2 from the germline V gene are SGHTA and FQGTGA. The sequence was obtained from a man aged 55 to 70 who had recovered from COVID-19. V is TRBV7-3 and J is TRBJ2-5; 15 bases line up with TRBD2. Source material: peripheral blood. This chain's CDR3 is CASSLGLAGGRGETQYF. CDR3 sequence (DNA): TGTGCCAGCAGCTTAGGACTAGCGGGAGGGCGGGGGGAGACCCAGTACTTC.